Listed here is a single TCR beta chain. The CDR3 runs 13 residues. The germline V and J ends were trimmed by 7 bases and 7 bases, with 13 bases remaining between them. Germline V CDR1 and CDR2: LNHDA, SQIVND (reference sequence). These data are taken from a study of cytomegalovirus exposure and HLA in healthy donors. Across the whole study: Findings of an earlier analysis included about 120 million unique TCR beta sequences from some 180 million T cells.

The PCR had 60 Vbeta and 13 Jbeta primers. Assay: immunoSEQ multiplex PCR; the TCRdb copy retains only in-frame clones and omits some. In all, the sample yields 45,000 to 60,000 clones. The TCR originated in a male donor in good health and CMV-seronegative. The specimen sequenced was PBMCs. The rearrangement joins TRBV19 to TRBJ2-2, with TRBD2 as a possible D gene (6 bases). In DNA form, the CDR3 reads TGTGCCAGTACCACCCCCGGGGGCGGGGAGCTGTTTTTT. This gives the protein CASTTPGGGELFF.